This T cell receptor (beta chain) was documented in a study of OX40 agonist ivuxolimab in advanced cancers. About the study: Three patients got partial responses; one had hepatocellular carcinoma and two had cutaneous melanoma.

The data were produced by immunoSEQ multiplex PCR, yet TCRdb's version contains in-frame clones alone and is incomplete. The profile shows 60,000 to 75,000 clones, about 90% of them singletons. The V gene end was trimmed by 4 bases and the J gene end by 5 bases; junction bases not matched to a gene: 9. The CDR3 is 15 amino acids. CDR1 is SGHRS, CDR2 YFSETQ, per germline. This clone has a single count. This TCR came from an adult with an advanced solid tumor such as melanoma, head and neck, liver or kidney cancer. The specimen comprised CD4+ or CD8+ T cells sorted from blood, sampled in a trial of the OX40 agonist ivuxolimab. This chain joins TRBV5-1 and TRBJ2-1; 7 bases are shared with TRBD1. The CDR3 sequence: CASSISGQPNNEQFF. CDR3 sequence (DNA): TGCGCCAGCAGCATTTCGGGACAGCCGAACAATGAGCAGTTCTTC.